Presented here are 27 T cell receptor beta chains from one specimen sequenced in a study of vaccination and CD4 T cells after COVID-19. These receptors have no known antigen. The assay that was used to sequence DNA from cultured CD4+ T cells was the Oncomine TCR Beta short-read assay. TCRdb re-called the PCR reads with MiXCR, one entry per CDR3 protein. Of approximately 8,800 distinct CDR3 sequences listed, more than 55% are singletons. Indicated treatment: 10-day PBMC culture with coronavirus spike peptide pools or control peptides (ViraFEST assay). Sequencing was carried out using CD4+ T cells from blood, cultured in vitro. These receptors came from a human donor who had recovered from COVID-19.

This clonotype was seen only a few times. The chain has TRBV20-1 and TRBJ1-4, with 9 bases fitting TRBD1. The germline V gene has CDR1 DFQATT and CDR2 SNEGSKA (reference sequence). This CDR3 is 15 amino acids long. V was pared by 3 bases and J by 2 bases, with 4 bases of the junction left unmatched. The CDR3 sequence is CSASSGTGTNEKLFF. The DNA for the CDR3 is TGCAGTGCTAGCTCCGGGACAGGGACTAATGAAAAACTGTTTTTT.

The chain joins TRBV4-3 to TRBJ1-2, with 8 nucleotides matching TRBD1. J was trimmed by 8 bases and V by 0 bases; bases with no gene match: 8. Germline loops: CDR1 LGHNA, CDR2 YSLEER. This CDR3 spans 15 amino acids. The chain's CDR3 is CASSQEVGQGEGYTF. In DNA form, the CDR3 reads TGCGCCAGCAGCCAAGAAGTCGGACAGGGAGAAGGCTACACCTTC.

The J gene is TRBJ1-2, the V gene TRBV7-8, with D uncertain. CDR1 and CDR2 from the germline V gene are SGHVS and FQNEAQ. This CDR3 has 14 amino acids. The germline V and J ends were trimmed by 5 bases and 1 base, with 11 bases remaining between them. CDR3 loop: CASSAGLHNYGYTF. For the CDR3, the DNA is TGTGCCAGCAGCGCCGGACTTCATAACTATGGCTACACCTTC.

The V and J genes are TRBV20-1 and TRBJ1-1; possibly TRBD1 for D (5 bases). Trimming cost V 1 base and J 5 bases, with 11 bases left between them. CDR1 and CDR2 (germline): DFQATT, SNEGSKA (reference sequence). The CDR3 totals 13 residues. The CDR3: CSARGPGRTEAFF. The CDR3 DNA follows: TGCAGTGCTAGAGGGCCAGGGCGGACTGAAGCTTTCTTT.

This clonotype was observed a single time. The chain combines TRBV30 with TRBJ1-1, with a possible D match to TRBD1 (5 bases). The CDR3 consists of 17 residues. V lost 4 bases, J lost 5 bases, and 26 bases lay in between. The germline CDR1 and CDR2 sequences are GTSNPN and SVGIG (reference sequence). Written as DNA, the CDR3 is TGTGCCTGGACCTACGGTTTTTCGGCGGGGCTAGGAACTGAAGCTTTCTTT. Translation gives CAWTYGFSAGLGTEAFF. The full variable domain, completed using reference TRBV30 and TRBJ1-1, is SQTIHQWPATLVQPVGSPLSLECTVEGTSNPNLYWYRQAAGRGLQLLFYSVGIGQISSEVPQNLSASRPQDRQFILSSKKLLLSDSGFYLCAWTYGFSAGLGTEAFFGQGTRLTVV.

The rearrangement links TRBV10-3 to TRBJ1-1; 7 bases agree with TRBD1. J was trimmed by 0 bases and V by 10 bases; bases with no gene match: 5. There are 13 residues in the CDR3. Germline V gene data show CDR1 as ENHRY and CDR2 as SYGVKD. The CDR3 DNA follows: TGTGCCACCCAGGGGGTTATGAACACTGAAGCTTTCTTT. This gives the protein CATQGVMNTEAFF.

There are a few counts of this clonotype. The gene calls are TRBV7-8 and TRBJ1-5; weak D call: TRBD1 (5 bases). CDR1 is SGHVS, CDR2 FQNEAQ, per germline. V lost 4 bases and J 5 bases, leaving 12 bases between the germline ends. This CDR3 has 14 amino acids. CDR3 residues: CASSSPGSYQPQHF. CDR3 nucleotides: TGTGCCAGCAGCTCCCCAGGGTCCTATCAGCCCCAGCATTTT.

This clonotype was detected a few times. The chain links TRBV27 to TRBJ2-2; D not certain. Trimming took off 5 bases at V and 2 bases at J, with 12 bases between the two ends. Per germline, CDR1 MNHEY and CDR2 SMNVEV (reference sequence). The CDR3 is 15 residues long. CDR3 loop: CASSTTYSNTGELFF. DNA for the CDR3: TGTGCCAGCAGTACGACGTACAGCAACACCGGGGAGCTGTTTTTT.

This clonotype has only one observation. The chain joins TRBV7-2 to TRBJ2-4; D possibly corresponds to TRBD2 (5 bases). Germline V gene sequence: CDR1 SGHTA, CDR2 FQGNSA. Trimming stripped 2 bases from V and 9 bases from J, with 17 bases between. The CDR3 loop spans 15 amino acids. The DNA for the CDR3 is TGTGCCAGCAGCTTAAGACCAGGAGGAGTGAGCATTCAGTACTTC. It codes for CASSLRPGGVSIQYF. The full variable domain, rest sourced from reference TRBV7-2 and TRBJ2-4, is GAGVSQSPSNKVTEKGKDVELRCDPISGHTALYWYRQSLGQGLEFLIYFQGNSAPDKSGLPSDRFSAERTGGSVSTLTIQRTQQEDSAVYLCASSLRPGGVSIQYFGAGTRLSVL.

CDR3 sequence reads: CASSRRRTGGETGELFF. In nucleotides, the CDR3 is TGTGCCAGCAGTCGACGGCGGACAGGGGGTGAGACCGGGGAGCTGTTTTTT. This chain links TRBV6-1 with TRBJ2-2, with 10 bases that match TRBD1. The CDR3 is 17 residues long. The V and J ends lost 5 bases and 5 bases, in that order; junction bases with no gene match: 11. CDR1 is MNHNS, CDR2 SASEGT, per germline.

The rearrangement links TRBV5-4 to TRBJ2-3, with D perhaps matching TRBD2 (7 bases). Germline CDR1 and CDR2: SGHNT and YYREEE (reference sequence). The V and J ends lost 2 bases and 3 bases respectively, with 16 bases between them. The CDR3 totals 16 residues. The DNA for the CDR3 is TGTGCCAGCAGCTTCGGGGGGATCCAGGGGACAGATACGCAGTATTTT. It translates to CASSFGGIQGTDTQYF.

The V and J genes are TRBV6-5 and TRBJ2-2; 7 bases agree with TRBD1. The germline CDR1 and CDR2 sequences are MNHEY and SVGAGI. The V segment lost 4 bases and the J segment 5 bases; nucleotides outside the gene matches: 4. The CDR3 runs 14 residues. The CDR3 loop reads CASSSYRGTGELFF. The CDR3 region has the DNA TGTGCCAGCAGTTCCTACAGGGGTACCGGGGAGCTGTTTTTT.

The CDR3 region has the DNA TGTGCCAGCAGCTTAGTCGGCGGGGGAGAATACAATGAGCAGTTCTTC. The encoded protein is CASSLVGGGEYNEQFF. The chain combines TRBV7-2 with TRBJ2-1; 7 bases fit TRBD2. The germline V gene has CDR1 SGHTA and CDR2 FQGNSA. The CDR3 is 16 residues long. Germline trimming cut 1 base from V and 4 bases from J; bases unmatched to any gene: 7.

This clonotype was seen only a few times. The chain carries TRBV27 and TRBJ2-5; D is perhaps TRBD2 (6 bases). CDR1 and CDR2 from the germline V gene are MNHEY and SMNVEV (reference sequence). Trimming removed 0 bases from V and 3 bases from J, with 11 bases in between. This CDR3 contains 15 residues. The CDR3 region is CASSLSRGGKETQYF. The CDR3 DNA follows: TGTGCCAGCAGTTTATCGAGAGGAGGGAAAGAGACCCAGTACTTC.

The V call is TRBV28, the J call TRBJ2-1; TRBD2 matches 10 bases. Germline CDR1 is MDHEN and CDR2 is SYDVKM. Trimming removed 3 bases from V and 8 bases from J; junction bases left unmatched: 7. This CDR3 contains 15 residues. CDR3 DNA: TGTGCCAGCAGTTTCGCTAGCGGGAGTAAGTATGAGCAGTTCTTC. Protein: CASSFASGSKYEQFF.

This rearrangement joins TRBV10-3 to TRBJ1-2; a possible D gene is TRBD1 (5 bases). Trimming removed 6 bases at V and 2 bases at J, with 19 bases between. The CDR3 covers 16 residues. Germline V gives CDR1 ENHRY, CDR2 SYGVKD. The CDR3 nucleotides read TGTGCCATCAGCCCATCCGATAAGACAGCGAACTATGGCTACACCTTC. Translated, it gives CAISPSDKTANYGYTF.

The rearrangement joins TRBV9 to TRBJ2-2; 11 nucleotides agree with TRBD1. Germline lookup yields CDR1 SGDLS and CDR2 YYNGEE. This CDR3 comprises 14 residues. The V gene end was trimmed by 4 bases and the J gene end by 7 bases; junction bases not matched to a gene: 3. For the CDR3, the DNA is TGTGCCAGCAGCTGGGGACAGGGGGGCGGGGAGCTGTTTTTT. This translates into CASSWGQGGGELFF. Combining the CDR3 with reference TRBV9 and TRBJ2-2 gives the whole variable domain DSGVTQTPKHLITATGQRVTLRCSPRSGDLSVYWYQQSLDQGLQFLIQYYNGEERAKGNILERFSAQQFPDLHSELNLSSLELGDSALYFCASSWGQGGGELFFGEGSRLTVL.

The chain recombines TRBV10-2 with TRBJ1-2; the D is unclear. The germline gives CDR1 WSHSY, CDR2 SAAADI. CDR3 length: 14 residues. The germline V and J ends were trimmed by 6 bases and 5 bases, with 16 bases remaining between them. The CDR3 nucleotides read TGCGCCAGCAGGCCCACCTCCCTTTTATATGGCTACACCTTC. Translated: CASRPTSLLYGYTF.

The V and J genes are TRBV24-1 and TRBJ2-3; 7 bases are a match to TRBD1. Germline V gene data show CDR1 as KGHDR and CDR2 as SFDVKD. J lost 0 bases, V lost 3 bases, and 5 bases had no gene match. This CDR3 has 16 amino acids. The CDR3 DNA sequence: TGTGCCACCAGTGATGCGGACAGGCGGAGCACAGATACGCAGTATTTT. This sequence encodes CATSDADRRSTDTQYF.

This clonotype was counted only a few times. CDR3 residues: CASSEVRGQPQHF. As DNA, the CDR3 is TGTGCCAGCAGTGAGGTCAGGGGTCAGCCCCAGCATTTT. The chain joins TRBV6-4 to TRBJ1-5; D is possibly TRBD1 (6 bases). This CDR3 has 13 amino acids. V was shortened by 3 bases and J by 6 bases, with 9 bases between the two germline ends. Germline CDR1 reads MRHNA; CDR2 reads SNTAGT.

The rearrangement links TRBV27 to TRBJ1-1, with a possible D match to TRBD1 (6 bases). Between the trimmed V and J ends, which lost 5 bases and 0 bases, there was a span of 13 bases. This CDR3 is 15 amino acids long. Germline V gives CDR1 MNHEY, CDR2 SMNVEV (reference sequence). CDR3 sequence reads: CASSHGQIMNTEAFF. CDR3 bases: TGTGCCAGCAGTCACGGACAGATTATGAACACTGAAGCTTTCTTT.

CDR3 in DNA: TGCGCCAGCAGCCTGTTAGCGGGGGGCGATCCTAGCACAGATACGCAGTATTTT. It is translated as CASSLLAGGDPSTDTQYF. The chain carries TRBV5-1 and TRBJ2-3; 10 bases match TRBD2. The V gene's germline CDR1 is SGHRS and CDR2 YFSETQ. The V gene end was trimmed by 4 bases and the J gene end by 0 bases; junction bases not matched to a gene: 11. The CDR3 spans 18 residues.

V gene TRBV20-1 combines with J gene TRBJ2-7; D is possibly TRBD2 (5 bases). This CDR3 has 15 residues. V lost 0 bases and J lost 0, with 12 bases in between. The V gene's germline CDR1 is DFQATT and CDR2 SNEGSKA (reference sequence). The CDR3 nucleotides are TGCAGTGCTAGAGATCGGGGTGTCGTCTCCTACGAGCAGTACTTC. This codes for CSARDRGVVSYEQYF.

Turning to this clonotype: The junction departs from germline at one end; a sequencing error may be responsible. V is TRBV6-1 and J is TRBJ1-2; D gene ambiguous. This CDR3 is 8 amino acids long. Germline lookup yields CDR1 MNHNS and CDR2 SASEGT. CDR3 nucleotide sequence: TGTGCCAGCAGTGCGCAGGTATTC. It is translated as CASSAQVF.

This chain joins TRBV6-2 or TRBV6-3 and TRBJ2-3; maybe TRBD1 (5 bases). Germline V gives CDR1 MNHEY, CDR2 SVGEGT. CDR3 length equals 15 residues. Deletions cut 7 bases from V and 1 base from J, with 15 bases between. Written as DNA, the CDR3 is TGTGCCAGCATACAGGAAGGACACGGCACAGATACGCAGTATTTT. Translated, it gives CASIQEGHGTDTQYF.

The genes are TRBV5-1 and TRBJ2-7; 10 positions match TRBD1. V dropped 4 bases and J dropped 7; count of bases not matched to a gene: 8. The germline V gene has CDR1 SGHRS and CDR2 YFSETQ. This CDR3 is 14 amino acids long. CDR3 in amino acids: CASSIRQGAEEQYF. The CDR3 region has the DNA TGCGCCAGCAGCATTCGACAGGGGGCGGAGGAGCAGTACTTC.

This chain uses TRBV20-1 with TRBJ2-5, with TRBD2 identical over 10 bases. Germline loops: CDR1 DFQATT, CDR2 SNEGSKA (reference sequence). J gave up 5 bases and V 6 bases, and 9 bases lay outside the gene matches. This CDR3 is 14 amino acids long. The CDR3 DNA follows: TGCAGTGCGCAAGCGGGAGGGCCGGGGGAGACCCAGTACTTC. As protein: CSAQAGGPGETQYF.